This TCR beta chain stems from a study of blood T cell repertoires in COVID-19. Turning to the study itself: T cells, B-cell-depleted T cells, or PBMCs provided the cDNA or gDNA that served as material.

Participant reports of clinical history set cohort assignment. The germline V gene has CDR1 SGDLS and CDR2 YYNGEE. V was trimmed by 0 bases and J by 8 bases, leaving 14 bases between them. This CDR3 has 15 residues. Original processing notes: Reference gene primer amplification in the assay estimated nucleated cell counts. Clones were read by immunoSEQ multiplex PCR, and TCRdb kept only the in-frame ones, dropping some. Clone size and the V and J calls come from that table; the DNA yielded D and trimming. The data show roughly 180,000 clones, about 84% seen once. This clonotype originated in a woman aged 40-49 years with acute COVID-19. The chain combines TRBV9 with TRBJ2-2; a weak D match, TRBD2 (6 bases). Sequenced: PBMCs or T cells enriched from blood (not recorded which). Written as DNA, the CDR3 is TGTGCCAGCAGCGTAGAGGGGAGGCCTCGGGGGGAGCTGTTTTTT. Its translation: CASSVEGRPRGELFF.